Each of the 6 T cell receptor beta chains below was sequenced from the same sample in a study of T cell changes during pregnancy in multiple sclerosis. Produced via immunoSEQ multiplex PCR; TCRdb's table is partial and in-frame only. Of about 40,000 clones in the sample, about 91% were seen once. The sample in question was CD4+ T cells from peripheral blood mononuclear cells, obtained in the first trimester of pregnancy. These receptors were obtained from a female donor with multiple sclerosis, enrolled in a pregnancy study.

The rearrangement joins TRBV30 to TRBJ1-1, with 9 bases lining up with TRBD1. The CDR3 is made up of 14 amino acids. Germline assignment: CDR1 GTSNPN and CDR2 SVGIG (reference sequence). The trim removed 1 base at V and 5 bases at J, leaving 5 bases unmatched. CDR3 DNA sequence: TGTGCCTGGAGTGCTGACAGGGGGTTGACTGAAGCTTTCTTT. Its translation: CAWSADRGLTEAFF. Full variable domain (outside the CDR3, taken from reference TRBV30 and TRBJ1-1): SQTIHQWPATLVQPVGSPLSLECTVEGTSNPNLYWYRQAAGRGLQLLFYSVGIGQISSEVPQNLSASRPQDRQFILSSKKLLLSDSGFYLCAWSADRGLTEAFFGQGTRLTVV.

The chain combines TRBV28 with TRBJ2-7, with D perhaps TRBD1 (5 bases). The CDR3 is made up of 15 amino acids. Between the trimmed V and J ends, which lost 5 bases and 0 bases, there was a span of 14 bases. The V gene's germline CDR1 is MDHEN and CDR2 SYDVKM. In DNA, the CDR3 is TGTGCCAGCAGTCTAGGGGCGAAAAGCTCCTACGAGCAGTACTTC. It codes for CASSLGAKSSYEQYF.

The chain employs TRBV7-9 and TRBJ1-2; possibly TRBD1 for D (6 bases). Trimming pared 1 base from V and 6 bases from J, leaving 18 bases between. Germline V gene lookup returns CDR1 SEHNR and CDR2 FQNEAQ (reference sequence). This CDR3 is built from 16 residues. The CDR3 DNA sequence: TGTGCCAGCAGCTTAGAGGCTGGCGGGGGGCGGCATGGCTACACCTTC. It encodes CASSLEAGGGRHGYTF.

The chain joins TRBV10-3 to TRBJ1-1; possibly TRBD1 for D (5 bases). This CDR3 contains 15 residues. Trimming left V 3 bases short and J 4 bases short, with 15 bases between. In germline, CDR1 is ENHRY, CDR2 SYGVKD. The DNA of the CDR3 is TGTGCCATCAGTGAAGAGACAGTTCACGGCACTGAAGCTTTCTTT. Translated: CAISEETVHGTEAFF.

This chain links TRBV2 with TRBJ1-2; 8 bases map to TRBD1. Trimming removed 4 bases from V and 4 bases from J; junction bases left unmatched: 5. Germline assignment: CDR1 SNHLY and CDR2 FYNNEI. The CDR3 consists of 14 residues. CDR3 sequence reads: CASSVGQGLYGYTF. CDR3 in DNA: TGTGCCAGCAGTGTAGGACAGGGTCTCTATGGCTACACCTTC.

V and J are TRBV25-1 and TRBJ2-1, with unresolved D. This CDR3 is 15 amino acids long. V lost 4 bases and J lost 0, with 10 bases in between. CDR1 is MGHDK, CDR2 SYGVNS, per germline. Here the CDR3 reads CASSAPRSSYNEQFF. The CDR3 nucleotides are TGTGCCAGCAGTGCCCCTCGTAGCTCCTACAATGAGCAGTTCTTC.